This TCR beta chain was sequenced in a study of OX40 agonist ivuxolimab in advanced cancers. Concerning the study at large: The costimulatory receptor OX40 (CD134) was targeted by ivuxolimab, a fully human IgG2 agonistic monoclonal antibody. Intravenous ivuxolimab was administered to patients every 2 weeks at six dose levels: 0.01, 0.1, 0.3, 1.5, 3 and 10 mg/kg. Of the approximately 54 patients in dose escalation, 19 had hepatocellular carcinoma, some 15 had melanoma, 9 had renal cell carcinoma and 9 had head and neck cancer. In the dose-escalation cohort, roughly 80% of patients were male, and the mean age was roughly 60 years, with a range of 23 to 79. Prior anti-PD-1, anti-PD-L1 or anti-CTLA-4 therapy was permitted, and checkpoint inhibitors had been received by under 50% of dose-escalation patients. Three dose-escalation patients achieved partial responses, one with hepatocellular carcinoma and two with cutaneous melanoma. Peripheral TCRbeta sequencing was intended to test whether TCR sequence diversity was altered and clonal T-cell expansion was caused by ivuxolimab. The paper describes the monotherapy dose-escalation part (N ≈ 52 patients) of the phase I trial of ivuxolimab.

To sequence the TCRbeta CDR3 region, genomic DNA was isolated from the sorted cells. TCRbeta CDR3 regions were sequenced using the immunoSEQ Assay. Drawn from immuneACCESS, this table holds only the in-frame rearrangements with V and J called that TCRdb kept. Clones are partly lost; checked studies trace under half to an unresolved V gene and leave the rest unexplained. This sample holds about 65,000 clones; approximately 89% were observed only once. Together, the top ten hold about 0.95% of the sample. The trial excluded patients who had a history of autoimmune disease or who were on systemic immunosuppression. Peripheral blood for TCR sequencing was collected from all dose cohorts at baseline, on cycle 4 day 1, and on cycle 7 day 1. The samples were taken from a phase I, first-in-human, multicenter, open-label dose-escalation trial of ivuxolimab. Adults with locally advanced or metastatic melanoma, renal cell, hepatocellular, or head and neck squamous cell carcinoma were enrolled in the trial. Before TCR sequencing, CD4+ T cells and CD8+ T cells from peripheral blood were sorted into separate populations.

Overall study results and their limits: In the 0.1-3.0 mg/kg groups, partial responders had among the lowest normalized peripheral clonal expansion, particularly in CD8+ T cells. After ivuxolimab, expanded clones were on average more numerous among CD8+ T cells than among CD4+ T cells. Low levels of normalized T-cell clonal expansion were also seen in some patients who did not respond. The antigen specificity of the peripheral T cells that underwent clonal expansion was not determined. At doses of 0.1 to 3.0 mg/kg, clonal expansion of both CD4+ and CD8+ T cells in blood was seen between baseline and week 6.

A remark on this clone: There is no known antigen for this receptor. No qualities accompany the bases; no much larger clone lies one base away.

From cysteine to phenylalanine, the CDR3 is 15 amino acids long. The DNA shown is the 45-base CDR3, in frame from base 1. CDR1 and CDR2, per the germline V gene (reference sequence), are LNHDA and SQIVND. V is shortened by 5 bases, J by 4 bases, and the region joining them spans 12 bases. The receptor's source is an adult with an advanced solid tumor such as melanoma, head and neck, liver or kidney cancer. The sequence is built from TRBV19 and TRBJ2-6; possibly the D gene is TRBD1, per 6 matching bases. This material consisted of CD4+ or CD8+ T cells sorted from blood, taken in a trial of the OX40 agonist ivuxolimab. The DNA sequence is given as TGTGCCAGTAGTCCAGGACAGTTAGGGGCCAACGTCCTGACTTTC. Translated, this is CASSPGQLGANVLTF.